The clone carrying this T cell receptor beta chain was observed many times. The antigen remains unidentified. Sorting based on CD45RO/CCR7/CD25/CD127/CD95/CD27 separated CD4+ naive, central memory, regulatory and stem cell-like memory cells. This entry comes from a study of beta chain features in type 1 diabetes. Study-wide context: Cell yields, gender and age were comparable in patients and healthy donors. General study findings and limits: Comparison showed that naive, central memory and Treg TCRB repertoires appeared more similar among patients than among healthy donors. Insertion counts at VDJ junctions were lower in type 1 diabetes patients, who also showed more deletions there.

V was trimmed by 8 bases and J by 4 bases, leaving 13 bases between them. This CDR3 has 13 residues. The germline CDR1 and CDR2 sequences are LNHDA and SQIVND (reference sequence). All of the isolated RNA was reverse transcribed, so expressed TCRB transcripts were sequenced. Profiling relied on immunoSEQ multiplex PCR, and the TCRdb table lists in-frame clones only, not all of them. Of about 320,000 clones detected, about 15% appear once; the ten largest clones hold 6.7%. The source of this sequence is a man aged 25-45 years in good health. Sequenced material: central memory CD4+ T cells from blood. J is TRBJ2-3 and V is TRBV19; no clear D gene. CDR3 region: CASCVRHSDTQYF. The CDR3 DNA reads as TGTGCCAGTTGCGTGAGGCACTCAGATACGCAGTATTTT. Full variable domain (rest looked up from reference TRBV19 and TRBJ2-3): DGGITQSPKYLFRKEGQNVTLSCEQNLNHDAMYWYRQDPGQGLRLIYYSQIVNDFQKGDIAEGYSVSREKKESFPLTVTSAQKNPTAFYLCASCVRHSDTQYFGPGTRLTVL.